Below, 8 T cell receptor beta chains from the same sample are listed, as sequenced in a study of T cells in tumors and immune-related adverse events. Sequencing was performed with immunoSEQ multiplex PCR; in TCRdb, only in-frame clones are kept and a portion is missing. The sample contains about 22,000 clones, about 90% of which appear only once. Sample: lymph node tissue, taken from a patient treated with anti-PD-1 therapy. The origin of the receptors is a female donor with metastatic renal cell carcinoma.

The rearrangement uses TRBV19 and TRBJ2-5; 9 bases map to TRBD1. Germline CDR1 and CDR2: LNHDA and SQIVND (reference sequence). With 3 bases clipped from V and 0 bases from J, the junction kept 5 bases outside the gene matches. This CDR3 region has 16 residues. The CDR3 loop is CASSMTGGLNQETQYF. The DNA for the CDR3 is TGTGCCAGTAGTATGACAGGGGGTCTAAACCAAGAGACCCAGTACTTC.

The rearrangement joins TRBV10-1 to TRBJ2-3, with D hard to call. The ends were cut back, 3 bases at V and 2 bases at J, with 3 bases in the middle. CDR3 length: 12 amino acids. Germline lookup yields CDR1 WNHNN and CDR2 SYGVQD (reference sequence). Here the CDR3 DNA reads TGCGCCAGCAGTGAAAACACAGATACGCAGTATTTT. This codes for CASSENTDTQYF.

V gene TRBV4-3 combines with J gene TRBJ2-3; D is ambiguous. The germline V and J ends were trimmed by 0 bases and 4 bases, with 11 bases remaining between them. There are 15 residues in the CDR3. The germline V gene has CDR1 LGHNA and CDR2 YSLEER. The DNA for the CDR3 is TGCGCCAGCAGCCAAGACATAGGTCCCTCAGATACGCAGTATTTT. The encoded protein is CASSQDIGPSDTQYF.

J is TRBJ2-1 and V is TRBV9; 8 bases are shared with TRBD2. The CDR3 length is 16 residues. Trimming took 0 bases from V and 5 from J; bases not matched to a gene: 7. Germline CDR1 reads SGDLS; CDR2 reads YYNGEE. Here the CDR3 reads CASSVGSLAGHNEQFF. CDR3 DNA: TGTGCCAGCAGCGTAGGAAGTCTAGCGGGCCACAATGAGCAGTTCTTC. Looking up the rest from reference TRBV9 and TRBJ2-1 gives the full variable domain: DSGVTQTPKHLITATGQRVTLRCSPRSGDLSVYWYQQSLDQGLQFLIQYYNGEERAKGNILERFSAQQFPDLHSELNLSSLELGDSALYFCASSVGSLAGHNEQFFGPGTRLTVL.

The chain joins TRBV5-1 to TRBJ1-1, with TRBD1 identical over 12 bases. Germline V gene lookup returns CDR1 SGHRS and CDR2 YFSETQ. The CDR3 extends over 16 amino acids. J lost 0 bases, V lost 4 bases, and 4 bases had no gene match. The CDR3 nucleotides are TGCGCCAGCAGCGGCCGGGACAGGGGGCTGAACACTGAAGCTTTCTTT. This sequence encodes CASSGRDRGLNTEAFF.

The gene calls are TRBV5-4 and TRBJ2-7; 12 nucleotides match TRBD1. CDR1 is SGHNT and CDR2 is YYREEE in the germline V gene (reference sequence). The CDR3 contains 15 residues. V shed 4 bases, J shed 6 bases, and the junction held 8 bases outside the gene matches. CDR3 loop: CASSPPGTGGGEQYF. For the CDR3, the DNA is TGTGCCAGCAGCCCGCCCGGGACAGGGGGCGGCGAGCAGTACTTC. Filled out from reference TRBV5-4 and TRBJ2-7, the complete variable domain reads ETGVTQSPTHLIKTRGQQVTLRCSSQSGHNTVSWYQQALGQGPQFIFQYYREEENGRGNFPPRFSGLQFPNYSSELNVNALELDDSALYLCASSPPGTGGGEQYFGPGTRLTVT.

This clone was seen more than once but under ten times. The V and J genes are TRBV5-1 and TRBJ2-2, with TRBD2 matching over 7 bases. CDR1 is SGHRS and CDR2 is YFSETQ in the germline V gene. This CDR3 has 15 amino acids. Losses at the gene ends were 2 bases for V and 5 bases for J; bases not matched to a gene: 6. The CDR3 reads CASSFGTIRTGELFF. In nucleotides, the CDR3 is TGCGCCAGCAGCTTTGGGACTATAAGAACCGGGGAGCTGTTTTTT.

The CDR3 region is CAISWDIFTGELFF. CDR3 DNA: TGTGCCATCAGCTGGGACATATTCACCGGGGAGCTGTTTTTT. This rearrangement joins TRBV10-3 to TRBJ2-2, with D possibly matching TRBD1 (6 bases). V was pared by 6 bases and J by 4 bases, with 12 bases between. Per the germline V gene, CDR1 is ENHRY and CDR2 is SYGVKD. CDR3 size: 14 residues.